A single TCR beta chain is shown here with its context. Antigen unknown. At the Johns Hopkins FTIC core, DNA taken from cultured CD4+ T cells was sequenced by way of the Oncomine TCR Beta short-read assay. Via MiXCR, TCRdb re-called the PCR reads, giving one row per CDR3 protein. The sample has 4,800 or so distinct CDR3 sequences; roughly two fifths are singletons. Noted treatment: roughly 10-day PBMC culture with coronavirus spike peptide pools or control peptides (ViraFEST assay). The data belong to a study of vaccination and CD4 T cells after COVID-19. Study details: Post-COVID sampling occurred a median approximately 93 days after diagnosis (range 35 to 161).

Trimming pared 1 base from V and 5 bases from J, leaving 13 bases between. Germline V gene data show CDR1 as SGHTA and CDR2 as FQGTGA. This CDR3 is 15 amino acids long. This clonotype was sampled from a human donor who had recovered from COVID-19. Input material: CD4+ T cells from blood, cultured in vitro. The V and J genes are TRBV7-3 and TRBJ2-3; perhaps TRBD2 as D (5 bases). The CDR3 sequence: CASSLSGSGEDTQYF. CDR3 sequence (DNA): TGTGCCAGCAGCTTAAGCGGGTCAGGTGAAGATACGCAGTATTTT.